One and the same sample provided the 8 T cell receptor beta chains below, sequenced in a study of T cells in Graves' hyperthyroidism and ophthalmopathy (dated by TCRdb to about 2019). The method was multiplex PCR. Sequencing took place on an Illumina HiSeq 2000. The TCR beta CDR3 regions were amplified from RNA transcripts. For the first round of RT-PCR on the TCR CDR3, the HTBI primer set was used together with the Qiagen OneStep RT-PCR kit. TCRdb reprocessed the public reads (quality trimming at Q25 with fastp, clone calling with MiXCR) and kept in-frame beta chains. Duplicate CDR3 protein sequences are folded into a single record with the most common DNA and genes. In this sample the table shows hundreds of thousands of distinct CDR3 sequences, about 18% of which occur a single time. The ten top clones hold around 4% of the sample. Material for sequencing was blood. Source of these receptors: a woman in her late teens or twenties with Graves' hyperthyroidism.

This clonotype was counted at least ten times. This chain uses TRBV20-1 with TRBJ1-5; no clear D gene. The V gene lost 2 bases and the J gene lost 4 bases, with 12 bases spanning the gap. CDR3 length: 14 residues. From germline, CDR1 is DFQATT and CDR2 SNEGSKA (reference sequence). The CDR3 here is CSARRLYTNQPQHF. The CDR3 DNA follows: TGCAGTGCTAGACGGCTTTACACAAATCAGCCCCAGCATTTT.

This clonotype has ten or more counts. The chain joins TRBV6-2 or TRBV6-3 to TRBJ2-7; perhaps TRBD2 as D (6 bases). Deletions cut 4 bases from V and 9 bases from J, with 22 bases between. Germline lookup yields CDR1 MNHEY and CDR2 SVGEGT. The CDR3 consists of 15 residues. The CDR3: CASSFQTSLRVGQYF. CDR3 DNA: TGTGCCAGCAGTTTCCAGACTAGTCTGCGGGTCGGGCAGTACTTC.

In its sample, this clonotype was seen many times. The rearrangement uses TRBV5-4 and TRBJ1-3, with D uncertain. This CDR3 has 12 amino acids. V shed 6 bases and J shed 2 bases, with 6 bases lying between them. Germline-derived CDR1 and CDR2 are SGHNT and YYREEE (reference sequence). The CDR3, as DNA: TGTGCCAGCAACGGGCCTGGAAACACCATATATTTT. Amino acid sequence: CASNGPGNTIYF.

This clonotype was counted between two and nine times. The germline gene is not matched at one end of the junction; a read error may be the cause. The rearrangement links TRBV5-1 to TRBJ1-1; D may be TRBD1 (6 bases). This CDR3 has 18 amino acids. Germline V gene sequence: CDR1 SGHRS, CDR2 YFSETQ. In nucleotides, the CDR3 is TGCGCCAGCAGCTTGGATTTTAATTGGGGGCAAAAAACTGGTGAAGCTTCCTTT. This sequence encodes CASSLDFNWGQKTGEASF. The full variable domain, rest sourced from reference TRBV5-1 and TRBJ1-1, is KAGVTQTPRYLIKTRGQQVTLSCSPISGHRSVSWYQQTPGQGLQFLFEYFSETQRNKGNFPGRFSGRQFSNSRSEMNVSTLELGDSALYLCASSLDFNWGQKTGEASFGQGTRLTVV.

This clonotype came up many times. The CDR3 sequence is CASSLGPARGRNEQYF. The CDR3 DNA follows: TGTGCCAGCAGCTTAGGGCCAGCCAGGGGGCGAAACGAGCAGTACTTC. The rearrangement links TRBV7-6 to TRBJ2-7, with 8 bases that match TRBD1. CDR1 SGHVS and CDR2 FNYEAQ come from the germline V gene. CDR3 length equals 16 residues. The junction had 10 bases not matched to a gene; V was cut back by 1 base and J by 5 bases.

This clonotype has a count of ten or more. The chain uses TRBV29-1 and TRBJ1-2, with D unclear. The CDR3 spans 18 residues. V shed 1 base and J shed 4 bases, with 25 bases lying between them. The V gene's germline CDR1 is SQVTM and CDR2 ANQGSEA. The CDR3 here is CSVEGPGPEGLFTYGYTF. The CDR3, as DNA: TGCAGCGTTGAAGGGCCGGGCCCCGAGGGCCTTTTTACCTATGGCTACACCTTC. Together with reference TRBV29-1 and TRBJ1-2, the CDR3 gives the full variable domain: SAVISQKPSRDICQRGTSLTIQCQVDSQVTMMFWYRQQPGQSLTLIATANQGSEATYESGFVIDKFPISRPNLTFSTLTVSNMSPEDSSIYLCSVEGPGPEGLFTYGYTFGSGTRLTVV.

The sample holds many counts of this clonotype. The chain recombines TRBV29-1 with TRBJ2-5; D is perhaps TRBD1 (5 bases). V lost 7 bases and J lost 1, with 10 bases in between. In germline, CDR1 is SQVTM, CDR2 ANQGSEA. This CDR3 has 12 residues. CDR3 amino acids: CSGSQGQETQYF. CDR3 nucleotides: TGCAGCGGAAGCCAGGGCCAAGAGACCCAGTACTTC.

This clonotype was counted many times. The J gene is TRBJ1-2, the V gene TRBV28; possible D gene TRBD1, 5 bases. Germline CDR1 is MDHEN and CDR2 is SYDVKM. V lost 6 bases and J 6 bases, leaving 17 bases between the germline ends. This CDR3 contains 14 residues. The CDR3 nucleotides read TGTGCCAGCAGGTCTGGACACCCGATAGATGGCTACACCTTC. Translation gives CASRSGHPIDGYTF.